The 32 T cell receptor beta chains given below trace back to one sample, sequenced in a study of lymphopenia after photon versus proton radiotherapy. Libraries were prepared by immunoSEQ multiplex PCR; TCRdb keeps only in-frame clonotypes and omits some of them. The sample includes around 160,000 clones, approximately 86% of them seen just once. The specimen was peripheral blood, collected from a patient treated with photon-based radiotherapy. All receptors come from a man in his fifties or sixties with gastric cancer.

The sample holds a few counts of this clone. The CDR3 sequence: CASSLITAGQETQYF. CDR3 DNA: TGTGCCAGCAGCTTGATAACGGCAGGGCAAGAGACCCAGTACTTC. The rearrangement joins TRBV5-6 to TRBJ2-5, with D possibly matching TRBD1 (5 bases). This CDR3 has 15 amino acids. With 1 base removed from V and 2 bases from J, the gap between germline ends came to 12 bases. The germline CDR1 and CDR2 sequences are SGHDT and YYEEEE.

The chain links TRBV19 to TRBJ2-1; TRBD2 matches 11 bases. The trim removed 5 bases at V and 9 bases at J, leaving 12 bases unmatched. The CDR3 is 16 amino acids. Germline CDR1 reads LNHDA; CDR2 reads SQIVND (reference sequence). The CDR3 coding sequence is TGTGCCAGTAGTGTACTACTAGCGGGAGAGGAAGTTGAGCAGTTCTTC. It is translated as CASSVLLAGEEVEQFF. The variable domain in full, with the rest retrieved from reference TRBV19 and TRBJ2-1, is DGGITQSPKYLFRKEGQNVTLSCEQNLNHDAMYWYRQDPGQGLRLIYYSQIVNDFQKGDIAEGYSVSREKKESFPLTVTSAQKNPTAFYLCASSVLLAGEEVEQFFGPGTRLTVL.

The chain couples TRBV20-1 to TRBJ2-7; D possibly corresponds to TRBD2 (6 bases). V lost 1 base and J 6 bases, leaving 7 bases between the germline ends. CDR3 length: 11 residues. CDR1 is DFQATT and CDR2 is SNEGSKA in the germline V gene (reference sequence). The CDR3 DNA is TGCAGTGCTAGAGCGGGGGTCGAGCAGTACTTC. Translated: CSARAGVEQYF.

The V gene is TRBV6-5, the J gene TRBJ2-7; D might be TRBD2 (5 bases). In germline, CDR1 is MNHEY, CDR2 SVGAGI. V lost 4 bases and J 6 bases, leaving 16 bases between the germline ends. The CDR3 covers 14 residues. CDR3 in DNA: TGTGCCAGCAGTTTTACTAGGGTTGAGAGCGAGCAGTACTTC. It yields the protein CASSFTRVESEQYF.

CDR3 DNA sequence: TGTGCCAGCAAACCAGGGGGCCCGGGCTACAATGAGCAGTTCTTC. It yields the protein CASKPGGPGYNEQFF. The chain couples TRBV6-5 to TRBJ2-1; TRBD1 matches at 8 bases. Germline CDR1 reads MNHEY; CDR2 reads SVGAGI. The V and J ends lost 7 bases and 3 bases, in that order; junction bases with no gene match: 8. The CDR3 runs 15 residues.

The V and J genes are TRBV14 and TRBJ2-7; D is perhaps TRBD1 (6 bases). CDR1 and CDR2 (germline): SGHDN, FVKESK. V was clipped by 1 base and J by 8 bases, with 12 bases between them. This CDR3 has 13 residues. The chain's CDR3 is CASSQVQGAQQYF. Here the CDR3 DNA reads TGTGCCAGCAGCCAAGTACAGGGAGCGCAGCAGTACTTC.

The rearrangement joins TRBV4-1 to TRBJ1-5; TRBD1 is a possible D gene (6 bases). The CDR3 totals 13 residues. CDR1 and CDR2 from the germline V gene are MGHRA and YSYEKL. The ends were cut back, 4 bases at V and 7 bases at J, with 11 bases in the middle. The CDR3 reads CASSRDRKQPQHF. CDR3 bases: TGCGCCAGCAGCCGCGACAGGAAACAGCCCCAGCATTTT.

This clone was found once. The chain couples TRBV7-8 to TRBJ2-3; 7 bases line up with TRBD2. Germline lookup yields CDR1 SGHVS and CDR2 FQNEAQ. The CDR3 spans 15 residues. The J segment lost 3 bases and the V segment lost 5 bases, leaving 8 bases of the junction unmatched. The CDR3 protein is CASSPVFSGTDTQYF. The CDR3 DNA sequence: TGTGCCAGCAGCCCCGTTTTTAGCGGGACAGATACGCAGTATTTT.

V gene TRBV6-1 combines with J gene TRBJ2-1; D gene unclear. This CDR3 is built from 15 residues. Germline V gene data show CDR1 as MNHNS and CDR2 as SASEGT. V lost 2 bases, J lost 6 bases, and 14 bases lay in between. CDR3 DNA sequence: TGTGCCAGCAGTGAAAAAGGGATCGGGCTCAATGAGCAGTTCTTC. Protein sequence: CASSEKGIGLNEQFF.

The gene calls are TRBV7-9 and TRBJ2-3, with D uncertain. The germline gives CDR1 SEHNR, CDR2 FQNEAQ (reference sequence). V was trimmed by 1 base and J by 4 bases, leaving 3 bases between them. CDR3 length: 12 residues. The CDR3 reads CASSLVSDTQYF. DNA of the CDR3: TGTGCCAGCAGCTTAGTGTCAGATACGCAGTATTTT.

This chain links TRBV28 with TRBJ1-2, with TRBD1 matching over 7 bases. The germline V gene encodes CDR1 MDHEN and CDR2 SYDVKM. This CDR3 region has 11 residues. Unmatched junction bases numbered 5, after V lost 11 bases and J lost 5 bases. The CDR3 DNA sequence: TGTGCCTGTGGACAGGTATATGGCTACACCTTC. Translation: CACGQVYGYTF.

This CDR3 is CASSFVRDEDTQYF. The CDR3 region has the DNA TGTGCCAGCAGTTTTGTCAGGGACGAGGATACGCAGTATTTT. V is TRBV28 and J is TRBJ2-3; tentatively, D is TRBD1 or TRBD2 (5 bases each). Germline loops: CDR1 MDHEN, CDR2 SYDVKM. The CDR3 totals 14 residues. V was pared by 3 bases and J by 6 bases, with 13 bases between.

The chain employs TRBV28 and TRBJ1-2; D not resolved. Germline values: CDR1 MDHEN, CDR2 SYDVKM. This CDR3 region has 15 residues. The V and J ends lost 3 bases and 4 bases respectively, with 15 bases between them. In DNA form, the CDR3 reads TGTGCCAGCAGTTTCGCCCGGGAGGGTGGCTATGGCTACACCTTC. Protein sequence: CASSFAREGGYGYTF.

This clone showed up just a few times. The gene calls are TRBV7-9 and TRBJ1-4; 9 nucleotides agree with TRBD1. The CDR3 length is 15 residues. CDR1 SEHNR and CDR2 FQNEAQ come from the germline V gene (reference sequence). Trimming at V came to 0 bases and at J to 14 bases, leaving 10 bases not matched to a gene. The CDR3: CASSLASGTGIHLFF. The CDR3 DNA follows: TGTGCCAGCAGCTTAGCGTCCGGGACAGGGATACATCTGTTTTTT.

This chain joins TRBV30 and TRBJ2-1; D not certain. V dropped 4 bases and J dropped 0 bases, with 7 bases sitting between them. The CDR3 spans 13 residues. Per the germline V gene, CDR1 is GTSNPN and CDR2 is SVGIG (reference sequence). CDR3 coding DNA: TGTGCCTGGACGTTGAGCTCCTACAATGAGCAGTTCTTC. This gives the protein CAWTLSSYNEQFF.

The rearrangement links TRBV6-5 to TRBJ2-5; a weak D match, TRBD1 (6 bases). Trimming cost V 7 bases and J 11 bases, with 20 bases left between them. The germline gives CDR1 MNHEY, CDR2 SVGAGI. The CDR3 has 13 residues. CDR3 sequence: CASTVQPQGIQYF. CDR3 DNA: TGTGCCAGCACCGTCCAGCCTCAGGGGATTCAGTACTTC.

This chain uses TRBV7-2 with TRBJ2-7; a weak D match, TRBD2 (5 bases). The CDR3 sequence is 15 residues long. Germline values: CDR1 SGHTA, CDR2 FQGNSA. Between the trimmed V and J ends, which lost 1 base and 1 base, there was a span of 11 bases. CDR3 sequence: CASSLDGKGSYEQYF. The CDR3 nucleotides are TGTGCCAGCAGCTTAGACGGGAAAGGGTCCTACGAGCAGTACTTC.

The chain carries TRBV30 and TRBJ2-5, with D unclear. The length of the CDR3 is 13 residues. CDR1 GTSNPN and CDR2 SVGIG come from the germline V gene (reference sequence). Trimming took 0 bases from V and 4 from J, leaving 9 bases between them. CDR3 sequence reads: CAWSVRPLETQYF. The CDR3 coding sequence is TGTGCCTGGAGTGTACGTCCCCTAGAGACCCAGTACTTC. Together with reference TRBV30 and TRBJ2-5, the CDR3 gives the full variable domain: SQTIHQWPATLVQPVGSPLSLECTVEGTSNPNLYWYRQAAGRGLQLLFYSVGIGQISSEVPQNLSASRPQDRQFILSSKKLLLSDSGFYLCAWSVRPLETQYFGPGTRLLVL.

This clone appeared a few times. The chain combines TRBV6-4 with TRBJ1-2; the D is unclear. Germline V gives CDR1 MRHNA, CDR2 SNTAGT. The CDR3 is made up of 13 amino acids. Trimming removed 5 bases at V and 1 base at J, with 8 bases between. The DNA of the CDR3 is TGTGCCAGCAGTAAATACCTTAACTATGGCTACACCTTC. Translation gives CASSKYLNYGYTF.

J is TRBJ2-5 and V is TRBV30, with D tentatively TRBD2 (5 bases). Germline V gene data show CDR1 as GTSNPN and CDR2 as SVGIG (reference sequence). Trimming left V 2 bases short and J 4 bases short, with 11 bases between. The CDR3 totals 13 residues. CDR3 bases: TGTGCCTGGAGTCCAGGACTCGGAGAGACCCAGTACTTC. This codes for CAWSPGLGETQYF.

This clone was counted once. The V call is TRBV21-1, the J call TRBJ2-3; no DNA check was done on the table's D call, TRBD2. TRBV21-1 is classified as a pseudogene. This CDR3 has 20 residues. DNA of the CDR3: TGTGCCAGCAGCAAACGCGACTATCCGAAATCGGGGATCCTCACAGATACGCAGTATTTT. Encoded protein: CASSKRDYPKSGILTDTQYF.

This chain uses TRBV28 with TRBJ2-5, with D hard to call. CDR3 length: 11 residues. Per the germline V gene, CDR1 is MDHEN and CDR2 is SYDVKM. V lost 5 bases, J lost 5 bases, and 6 bases lay in between. The CDR3 DNA reads TGTGCCAGCAGTCGAGAGGAGACCCAGTACTTC. This codes for CASSREETQYF. Using reference TRBV28 and TRBJ2-5 for the parts outside the CDR3, the full variable domain is DVKVTQSSRYLVKRTGEKVFLECVQDMDHENMFWYRQDPGLGLRLIYFSYDVKMKEKGDIPEGYSVSREKKERFSLILESASTNQTSMYLCASSREETQYFGPGTRLLVL.

The chain recombines TRBV7-9 with TRBJ1-1, with D possibly TRBD1 on 5 matching bases. V lost 4 bases to trimming and J lost 6 bases, with 12 bases between them. The CDR3 contains 13 residues. Germline CDR1 SEHNR, CDR2 FQNEAQ (reference sequence). Here the CDR3 reads CASSSKGLAEAFF. The CDR3 DNA is TGTGCCAGCAGCTCTAAGGGGCTCGCTGAAGCTTTCTTT.

The V gene is TRBV18, the J gene TRBJ1-2; tentatively, D is TRBD1 (6 bases). Germline assignment: CDR1 KGHSH and CDR2 LQKENI. The CDR3 consists of 14 residues. With 4 bases removed from V and 6 bases from J, the gap between germline ends came to 15 bases. CDR3 in amino acids: CASSRTGDMNGYTF. The CDR3 nucleotides are TGTGCCAGCTCACGTACCGGGGACATGAATGGCTACACCTTC.

The chain uses TRBV11-2 and TRBJ2-1; 9 nucleotides match TRBD1. Germline CDR1 reads SGHAT; CDR2 reads FQNNGV. The CDR3 totals 17 residues. After removal of 0 bases from V and 7 bases from J, the junction contained 10 bases not matched to a gene. The CDR3 DNA follows: TGTGCCAGCAGCTTAGACAAAGGACAGGGGATAGGGAATGAGCAGTTCTTC. Its protein product is CASSLDKGQGIGNEQFF. Looking up the rest from reference TRBV11-2 and TRBJ2-1 gives the full variable domain: EAGVAQSPRYKIIEKRQSVAFWCNPISGHATLYWYQQILGQGPKLLIQFQNNGVVDDSQLPKDRFSAERLKGVDSTLKIQPAKLEDSAVYLCASSLDKGQGIGNEQFFGPGTRLTVL.

V and J are TRBV6-1 and TRBJ2-7, with 8 bases fitting TRBD2. Germline V gene sequence: CDR1 MNHNS, CDR2 SASEGT. The CDR3 loop spans 15 amino acids. The ends lost 6 bases at V and 0 bases at J; junction bases unmatched: 7. The CDR3 nucleotides read TGTGCCAGCAGAGTCAGCGGGAGCCTCTCCTACGAGCAGTACTTC. Translation gives CASRVSGSLSYEQYF.

The chain joins TRBV4-2 to TRBJ2-7; D remains ambiguous. From germline, CDR1 is LGHNA and CDR2 YNFKEQ. The CDR3 has 12 amino acids. Trimming removed 5 bases at V and 0 bases at J, with 5 bases between. The CDR3 DNA reads as TGTGCCAGCAGCTTGGGCTCCTACGAGCAGTACTTC. Translation: CASSLGSYEQYF.

The chain combines TRBV7-3 with TRBJ2-7, with 8 nucleotides matching TRBD2. Losses at the gene ends were 5 bases for V and 5 bases for J; bases not matched to a gene: 14. The CDR3 is made up of 16 amino acids. Per the germline V gene, CDR1 is SGHTA and CDR2 is FQGTGA. The CDR3 region is CASSKGPPGLGDEQYF. Written as DNA, the CDR3 is TGTGCCAGCAGCAAGGGACCGCCGGGACTAGGAGACGAGCAGTACTTC.

The chain carries TRBV6-5 and TRBJ2-1; D ambiguous. This CDR3 contains 15 residues. CDR1 and CDR2 from the germline V gene are MNHEY and SVGAGI. Trimming took 0 bases from V and 3 from J, leaving 9 bases between them. The CDR3 DNA reads TGTGCCAGCAGTTACTCATCAATGGACTACAATGAGCAGTTCTTC. Its translation is CASSYSSMDYNEQFF.

The chain is built from TRBV30 and TRBJ1-1, with D possibly being TRBD1 (6 bases). The CDR3 runs 13 residues. CDR1 and CDR2 from the germline V gene are GTSNPN and SVGIG (reference sequence). Between the trimmed V and J ends, which lost 0 bases and 3 bases, there was a span of 8 bases. The CDR3 here is CAWSVGGYTEAFF. The CDR3 DNA reads TGTGCCTGGAGTGTAGGGGGTTACACTGAAGCTTTCTTT.

The V gene is TRBV9, the J gene TRBJ1-1; D ambiguous. Per germline, CDR1 SGDLS and CDR2 YYNGEE. Trimming took off 4 bases at V and 4 bases at J, with 14 bases between the two ends. The CDR3 is made up of 14 amino acids. Written as DNA, the CDR3 is TGTGCCAGCAGCTTCTCAGGTCACGGCACTGAAGCTTTCTTT. Translation: CASSFSGHGTEAFF.

This clone came up once. J is TRBJ2-7 and V is TRBV5-6; D is unclear. CDR3 size: 11 residues. Trimming took off 0 bases at V and 6 bases at J, with 4 bases between the two ends. Germline V gives CDR1 SGHDT, CDR2 YYEEEE. The CDR3 DNA follows: TGTGCCAGCAGCTTGGGGCGCGAGCAGTACTTC. It encodes CASSLGREQYF.